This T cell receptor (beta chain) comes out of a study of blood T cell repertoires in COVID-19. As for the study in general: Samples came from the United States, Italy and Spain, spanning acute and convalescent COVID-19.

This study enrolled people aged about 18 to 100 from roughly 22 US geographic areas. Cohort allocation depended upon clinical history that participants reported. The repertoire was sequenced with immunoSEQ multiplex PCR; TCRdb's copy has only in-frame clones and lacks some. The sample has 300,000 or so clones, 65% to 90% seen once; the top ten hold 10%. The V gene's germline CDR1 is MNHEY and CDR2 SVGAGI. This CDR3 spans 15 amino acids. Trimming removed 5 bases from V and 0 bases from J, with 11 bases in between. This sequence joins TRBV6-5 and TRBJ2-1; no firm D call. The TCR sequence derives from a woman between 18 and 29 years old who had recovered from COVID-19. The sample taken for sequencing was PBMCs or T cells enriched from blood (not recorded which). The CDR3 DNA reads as TGTGCCAGCAGTCCTGACTGGAGCTCCTACAATGAGCAGTTCTTC. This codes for CASSPDWSSYNEQFF.